The subject of this entry is one T cell receptor (beta chain). This specimen comes from a study of T cells in Graves' hyperthyroidism and ophthalmopathy. Study as a whole: Peripheral blood draws took place at initial diagnosis, ahead of any treatment.

In germline, CDR1 is LGHNT, CDR2 FRNRAP. V gave up 3 bases and J gave up 4 bases; unmatched junction bases: 6. The CDR3 consists of 15 residues. Template material for amplifying TCR beta CDR3 regions consisted of RNA transcripts. HTBI primers drove first-round RT-PCR of the TCR CDR3. TCRdb recomputed calls from the multiplex PCR reads with MiXCR, one row per CDR3 protein. The sample has about 520,000 distinct CDR3 sequences; roughly 25% are singletons. This chain joins TRBV12-5 and TRBJ1-2; 9 bases fit TRBD1. This receptor was taken from a woman in her thirties with Graves' ophthalmopathy. Specimen: blood. CDR3 protein: CASGFGTGGGYGYTF. As DNA, the CDR3 is TGTGCTAGTGGTTTCGGAACAGGGGGCGGCTATGGCTACACCTTC.